This passage covers 18 T cell receptor beta chains from one sample sequenced in a study of T cell responses to AZD1222 COVID-19 vaccine listed by TCRdb under 2021. Sample time point, as interpreted from the label and publication: baseline before first vaccination. Library generation was performed with the immunoSEQ multiplex PCR assay. What TCRdb holds here is the immuneACCESS table cut down to in-frame rearrangements. Part of the clones is not present; checked against another copy, under half of the missing clones reflect an unresolved V gene, and the others are unexplained. Here the sample has 55,000 to 75,000 clones; 60% to 85% occur a single time. In total, the top ten clones hold about an eighth of the sample. This material consisted of peripheral blood, taken on day 0 of AZD1222 vaccination. These receptors came from an adult in good health.

The V call is TRBV5-1, the J call TRBJ2-1; 7 bases align to TRBD1. V was clipped by 4 bases and J by 4 bases; unmatched bases: 11. The length of the CDR3 is 16 residues. The germline CDR1 and CDR2 sequences are SGHRS and YFSETQ. For the CDR3, the DNA is TGCGCCAGCAGCGTGAACCCGGGACAGTCGTACAATGAGCAGTTCTTC. Encoded protein: CASSVNPGQSYNEQFF.

V is TRBV2 and J is TRBJ2-5; D not resolved. The CDR3 has 12 residues. Germline lookup yields CDR1 SNHLY and CDR2 FYNNEI. V was shortened by 4 bases and J by 2 bases, with 5 bases between the two germline ends. CDR3 coding DNA: TGTGCCAGCAGTGTCAGACAAGAGACCCAGTACTTC. It translates to CASSVRQETQYF.

The V call is TRBV4-1, the J call TRBJ1-5; D perhaps matches TRBD1 (6 bases). CDR1 is MGHRA, CDR2 YSYEKL, per germline. V was clipped by 1 base and J by 4 bases, with 11 bases between them. CDR3 length: 15 residues. This CDR3 is CASSQGPRGNQPQHF. The DNA for the CDR3 is TGCGCCAGCAGCCAAGGCCCTAGGGGGAATCAGCCCCAGCATTTT.

The chain is built from TRBV5-1 and TRBJ2-1, with TRBD1 matching over 7 bases. Germline loops: CDR1 SGHRS, CDR2 YFSETQ. V shed 0 bases and J 4 bases; nucleotides not matched to a gene: 4. The CDR3 has 15 amino acids. The DNA for the CDR3 is TGCGCCAGCAGCTTGGAAGGGGGCCTTTACAATGAGCAGTTCTTC. This encodes CASSLEGGLYNEQFF.

The chain carries TRBV5-5 and TRBJ1-2, with TRBD1 as a possible D gene (5 bases). The CDR3 sequence is 11 residues long. V gave up 7 bases and J gave up 5 bases, with 9 bases separating them. Germline V lookup: CDR1 SGHKS, CDR2 YYEKEE (reference sequence). The CDR3 reads CASGDPYGYTF. The CDR3 DNA is TGTGCCAGCGGGGACCCTTATGGCTACACCTTC.

The J gene is TRBJ1-1, the V gene TRBV6-5, with D hard to call. Germline values: CDR1 MNHEY, CDR2 SVGAGI. V lost 7 bases to trimming and J lost 5 bases, with 8 bases between them. The CDR3 has 11 amino acids. CDR3 DNA: TGTGCCAGCACCTTAGGGACTGAAGCTTTCTTT. As protein: CASTLGTEAFF.

This clone has more than one count but fewer than ten. J is TRBJ2-1 and V is TRBV19; D is ambiguous. The CDR3 consists of 14 residues. Trimming took 6 bases from V and 12 from J, leaving 21 bases between them. Germline V gene sequence: CDR1 LNHDA, CDR2 SQIVND (reference sequence). The CDR3 sequence is CASRDSLGANRQFF. In DNA form, the CDR3 reads TGTGCCAGTAGGGATTCGTTGGGCGCAAATAGGCAGTTCTTC.

The chain is built from TRBV9 and TRBJ1-3; no clear D gene. The CDR3 covers 14 residues. The germline gives CDR1 SGDLS, CDR2 YYNGEE. V gave up 3 bases and J gave up 7 bases, with 14 bases separating them. CDR3 residues: CASSAGVDRNTIYF. The CDR3 DNA follows: TGTGCCAGCAGCGCCGGGGTGGACCGGAACACCATATATTTT. The full variable domain, its missing parts supplied by reference TRBV9 and TRBJ1-3, is DSGVTQTPKHLITATGQRVTLRCSPRSGDLSVYWYQQSLDQGLQFLIQYYNGEERAKGNILERFSAQQFPDLHSELNLSSLELGDSALYFCASSAGVDRNTIYFGEGSWLTVV.

This clone was observed a handful of times. V is TRBV7-2 and J is TRBJ2-3; D is unresolved. With 7 bases removed from V and 7 bases from J, the gap between germline ends came to 15 bases. There are 13 residues in the CDR3. Germline CDR1 reads SGHTA; CDR2 reads FQGNSA. The CDR3 DNA follows: TGTGCCAGCACCCCACGACCCTATAATACGCAGTATTTT. It encodes CASTPRPYNTQYF.

This clone was seen a single time. This chain's CDR3 is CASSQGALGNQPQHF. The CDR3 DNA follows: TGTGCCAGCAGCCAGGGGGCCCTGGGCAATCAGCCCCAGCATTTT. V usage is TRBV3-1 (or the pseudogene TRBV3-2) and J usage is TRBJ1-5; possible D gene TRBD1, 6 bases. The germline V gene has CDR1 LGHDT and CDR2 YNNKEL (reference sequence). V shed 3 bases and J shed 2 bases, with 11 bases lying between them. The CDR3 covers 15 residues.

V gene TRBV11-3 combines with J gene TRBJ2-7; a possible D gene is TRBD1 (6 bases). This CDR3 spans 14 amino acids. The V end was cut by 4 bases, the J end by 2 bases, with 12 bases between. The germline gives CDR1 SGHNT, CDR2 YENEEA. As DNA, the CDR3 is TGTGCCAGCAGCTCGTACAGGGAACCCTACGAGCAGTACTTC. This encodes CASSSYREPYEQYF.

The chain carries TRBV19 and TRBJ1-1, with TRBD1 as a possible D gene (6 bases). CDR3 length equals 12 residues. V lost 7 bases to trimming and J lost 6 bases, with 12 bases between them. CDR1 and CDR2 (germline): LNHDA, SQIVND (reference sequence). This CDR3 is CASTQGYAEAFF. CDR3 bases: TGTGCCAGTACCCAGGGGTATGCTGAAGCTTTCTTT.

V usage is TRBV7-9 and J usage is TRBJ1-1, with a tentative D call TRBD1 (5 bases). Trimming took off 5 bases at V and 8 bases at J, with 12 bases between the two ends. Germline CDR1 reads SEHNR; CDR2 reads FQNEAQ (reference sequence). The CDR3 extends over 12 amino acids. The CDR3 spells CASSHDSLEAFF. DNA for the CDR3: TGTGCCAGCAGCCACGACAGTTTAGAAGCTTTCTTT.

This chain joins TRBV6-5 and TRBJ2-5; D gene uncertain. The germline V and J ends were trimmed by 5 bases and 7 bases, with 8 bases remaining between them. Germline CDR1 reads MNHEY; CDR2 reads SVGAGI. This CDR3 spans 11 amino acids. CDR3 sequence (DNA): TGTGCCAGCAGTCACCGTTGGACCCAGTACTTC. Amino acid sequence: CASSHRWTQYF.

There are a few counts of this clone. This chain uses TRBV4-1 with TRBJ2-7, with D possibly TRBD2 on 5 matching bases. Trimming shortened V by 3 bases and J by 4 bases, and 25 bases separated the two germline ends. The CDR3 is 18 residues long. The V gene's germline CDR1 is MGHRA and CDR2 YSYEKL. CDR3 in amino acids: CASSQVPPMGGSGYEQYF. CDR3 DNA sequence: TGCGCCAGCAGCCAGGTACCACCGATGGGTGGGAGCGGATACGAGCAGTACTTC.

This sequence joins TRBV5-4 and TRBJ1-1; D uncertain. CDR1 is SGHNT and CDR2 is YYREEE in the germline V gene (reference sequence). Trimming cost V 5 bases and J 10 bases, with 18 bases left between them. The CDR3 extends over 13 amino acids. CDR3 bases: TGTGCCAGCAGTCGTCTCGGAGAGAGGCTAGCTTTCTTT. Translated, it gives CASSRLGERLAFF.

The chain couples TRBV14 to TRBJ1-1; perhaps TRBD1 as D (6 bases). The germline CDR1 and CDR2 sequences are SGHDN and FVKESK. This CDR3 is built from 16 residues. Trimming cost V 3 bases and J 3 bases, with 17 bases left between them. CDR3 DNA: TGTGCCAGCAGCCAGAACGGAGGGGGGCGGGACACTGAAGCTTTCTTT. This codes for CASSQNGGGRDTEAFF.

The chain links TRBV5-1 to TRBJ1-1; D unresolved. CDR1 and CDR2 from the germline V gene are SGHRS and YFSETQ. The CDR3 is 12 amino acids. The V end was cut by 5 bases, the J end by 5 bases, with 10 bases between. CDR3 nucleotides: TGCGCCAGCAGAGAGGGAGGAACTGAAGCTTTCTTT. It yields the protein CASREGGTEAFF.